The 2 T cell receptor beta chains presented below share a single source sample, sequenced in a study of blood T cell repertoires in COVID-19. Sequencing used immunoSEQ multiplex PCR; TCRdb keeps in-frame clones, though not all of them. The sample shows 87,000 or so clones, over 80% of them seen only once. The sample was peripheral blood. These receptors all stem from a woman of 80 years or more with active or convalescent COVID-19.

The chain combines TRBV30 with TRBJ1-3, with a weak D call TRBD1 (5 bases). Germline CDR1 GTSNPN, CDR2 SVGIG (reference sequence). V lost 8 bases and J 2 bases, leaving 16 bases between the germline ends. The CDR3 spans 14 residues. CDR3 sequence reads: CAGQPRSTGNTIYF. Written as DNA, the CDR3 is TGTGCCGGACAACCTAGGAGTACTGGAAACACCATATATTTT.

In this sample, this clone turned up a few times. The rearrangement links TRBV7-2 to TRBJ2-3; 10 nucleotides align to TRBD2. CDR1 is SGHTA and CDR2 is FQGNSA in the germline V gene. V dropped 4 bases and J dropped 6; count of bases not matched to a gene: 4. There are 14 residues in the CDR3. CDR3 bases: TGTGCCAGCAGCTCAGCGGGGGGGCATGATACGCAGTATTTT. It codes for CASSSAGGHDTQYF.